Shown below are 30 T cell receptor beta chains from a single sample sequenced in a study of lymphopenia after photon versus proton radiotherapy. Assay: immunoSEQ multiplex PCR; the TCRdb copy retains only in-frame clones and omits some. The table lists more than 25,000 clones, around 83% of them singletons, with under 4.5% in the top ten. The sequencing here drew on peripheral blood, taken from a patient treated with photon-based radiotherapy. The receptors originated from a woman aged 45-65 years with pancreatic cancer.

The rearrangement joins TRBV7-2 to TRBJ2-1; D is possibly TRBD2 (5 bases). Germline-derived CDR1 and CDR2 are SGHTA and FQGNSA. Trimming left V 1 base short and J 7 bases short, with 8 bases between. The CDR3 is 13 residues long. The CDR3 DNA reads TGTGCCAGCAGCTTAGTAGCGCGGAATGAGCAGTTCTTC. Protein: CASSLVARNEQFF. Filled out from reference TRBV7-2 and TRBJ2-1, the complete variable domain reads GAGVSQSPSNKVTEKGKDVELRCDPISGHTALYWYRQSLGQGLEFLIYFQGNSAPDKSGLPSDRFSAERTGGSVSTLTIQRTQQEDSAVYLCASSLVARNEQFFGPGTRLTVL.

V usage is TRBV20-1 and J usage is TRBJ2-7, with a tentative D call TRBD2 (5 bases). The germline V gene has CDR1 DFQATT and CDR2 SNEGSKA (reference sequence). Trimming removed 7 bases from V and 6 bases from J, with 10 bases in between. This CDR3 region has 10 residues. CDR3 protein: CSVTRGEQYF. The CDR3 region has the DNA TGCAGTGTCACACGGGGCGAGCAGTACTTC.

This chain uses TRBV4-3 with TRBJ2-2; 8 bases are a match to TRBD1. V gave up 0 bases and J gave up 6 bases; unmatched junction bases: 6. In germline, CDR1 is LGHNA, CDR2 YSLEER. The CDR3 length is 16 residues. The CDR3 region is CASSQDPGGSAGELFF. The CDR3 bases are TGCGCCAGCAGCCAAGATCCAGGGGGCTCGGCCGGGGAGCTGTTTTTT.

The chain recombines TRBV7-9 with TRBJ2-5; D assignment may be TRBD1 or TRBD2 (5 bases each). Trimming stripped 5 bases from V and 1 base from J, with 17 bases between. CDR1 is SEHNR, CDR2 FQNEAQ, per germline (reference sequence). This CDR3 is built from 16 residues. Written as DNA, the CDR3 is TGTGCCAGCAGCGAAGGTCGGGGCCGGGTCCAAGAGACCCAGTACTTC. Protein sequence: CASSEGRGRVQETQYF.

The V and J genes are TRBV19 and TRBJ2-2; D remains ambiguous. This CDR3 is 12 amino acids long. V was pared by 6 bases and J by 6 bases, with 8 bases between. CDR1 is LNHDA, CDR2 SQIVND, per germline (reference sequence). The CDR3 nucleotides read TGTGCCAGTAGGCTTGGCGCCGGGGAGCTGTTTTTT. Translated: CASRLGAGELFF.

The J gene is TRBJ2-5, the V gene TRBV6-5, with D perhaps TRBD1 (6 bases). Per germline, CDR1 MNHEY and CDR2 SVGAGI. Between the trimmed V and J ends, which lost 3 bases and 5 bases, there was a span of 19 bases. CDR3 size: 16 residues. The CDR3 coding sequence is TGTGCCAGCAGTTATACGGACAGCGATCTCGGGGAGACCCAGTACTTC. Residues: CASSYTDSDLGETQYF.

The gene calls are TRBV5-1 and TRBJ2-5; 8 bases match TRBD2. The junction had 13 bases not matched to a gene; V was cut back by 7 bases and J by 5 bases. Germline V lookup: CDR1 SGHRS, CDR2 YFSETQ. This CDR3 contains 15 residues. The CDR3: CASGLAGAPAETQYF. The DNA of the CDR3 is TGCGCCAGCGGGCTAGCGGGCGCCCCCGCCGAGACCCAGTACTTC. Full variable domain (rest looked up from reference TRBV5-1 and TRBJ2-5): KAGVTQTPRYLIKTRGQQVTLSCSPISGHRSVSWYQQTPGQGLQFLFEYFSETQRNKGNFPGRFSGRQFSNSRSEMNVSTLELGDSALYLCASGLAGAPAETQYFGPGTRLLVL.

This sequence joins TRBV9 and TRBJ2-3; no definite D call. The CDR3 runs 14 residues. CDR1 SGDLS and CDR2 YYNGEE come from the germline V gene. The ends were cut back, 0 bases at V and 2 bases at J, with 7 bases in the middle. The DNA of the CDR3 is TGTGCCAGCAGCGTAGAAAGACTCACAGATACGCAGTATTTT. Translated: CASSVERLTDTQYF.

This chain connects TRBV6-5 to TRBJ2-5; 8 nucleotides agree with TRBD1. Germline assignment: CDR1 MNHEY and CDR2 SVGAGI. The CDR3 runs 15 residues. Trimming cost V 2 bases and J 4 bases; bases outside gene matches: 6. CDR3 residues: CASSYTQGGGETQYF. The CDR3 nucleotides are TGTGCCAGCAGTTACACACAGGGGGGAGGAGAGACCCAGTACTTC.

The chain is built from TRBV7-8 and TRBJ1-2; possibly TRBD1 for D (5 bases). CDR3 length: 14 amino acids. Trimming took 1 base from V and 6 from J, leaving 12 bases between them. The germline V gene has CDR1 SGHVS and CDR2 FQNEAQ. The CDR3 DNA is TGTGCCAGCAGCTTAGTTCAGGGAAGGGATGGCTACACCTTC. This encodes CASSLVQGRDGYTF.

The rearrangement joins TRBV27 to TRBJ2-1; TRBD2 matches at 9 bases. Germline values: CDR1 MNHEY, CDR2 SMNVEV (reference sequence). The CDR3 sequence is 15 residues long. The V segment lost 8 bases and the J segment 1 base; nucleotides outside the gene matches: 6. CDR3 sequence reads: CASCTLAGSYNEQFF. The CDR3 DNA is TGTGCCAGCTGTACGCTAGCGGGGTCCTACAATGAGCAGTTCTTC.

This clone was seen a single time. The V call is TRBV11-2, the J call TRBJ2-5; TRBD1 matches at 9 bases. V lost 5 bases, J lost 2 bases, and 6 bases stayed unmatched. The CDR3 spans 15 residues. Looked up from germline, CDR1 is SGHAT and CDR2 is FQNNGV. The CDR3 is CASSRGTGKQETQYF. The DNA of the CDR3 is TGTGCCAGCAGCCGAGGGACAGGGAAACAAGAGACCCAGTACTTC.

CDR3 in amino acids: CAISVGGTDNEQFF. CDR3 sequence (DNA): TGTGCCATCAGTGTTGGAGGAACCGACAATGAGCAGTTCTTC. The V gene is TRBV10-3, the J gene TRBJ2-1; the D gene is possibly TRBD2 (5 bases). This CDR3 region has 14 residues. V was pared by 4 bases and J by 5 bases, with 12 bases between. Per the germline V gene, CDR1 is ENHRY and CDR2 is SYGVKD.

The chain employs TRBV7-6 and TRBJ2-7; tentative D call: TRBD1 (6 bases). Germline V gene data show CDR1 as SGHVS and CDR2 as FNYEAQ. The V end lost 1 base, the J end lost 0 bases, and 10 bases lay between the germline ends. The CDR3 is 15 residues long. The CDR3 protein is CASSLETGSSYEQYF. CDR3 bases: TGTGCCAGCAGCTTAGAAACAGGGAGCTCCTACGAGCAGTACTTC.

This sequence joins TRBV4-1 and TRBJ2-1; D is perhaps TRBD1 (5 bases). The CDR3 sequence is 13 residues long. V shed 1 base and J shed 8 bases, with 9 bases lying between them. Germline V gene sequence: CDR1 MGHRA, CDR2 YSYEKL. CDR3 amino acids: CASSQVLGDEQFF. CDR3 coding DNA: TGCGCCAGCAGCCAAGTTTTAGGGGATGAGCAGTTCTTC.

V is TRBV9 and J is TRBJ2-7; unclear D gene. The CDR3 contains 15 residues. Germline loops: CDR1 SGDLS, CDR2 YYNGEE. Trimming shortened V by 0 bases and J by 5 bases, and 15 bases separated the two germline ends. The DNA of the CDR3 is TGTGCCAGCAGCGTAGACCCCCTGCCGTCCGACGAGCAGTACTTC. This codes for CASSVDPLPSDEQYF.

The chain uses TRBV5-4 and TRBJ2-1, with 8 bases matching TRBD1. The length of the CDR3 is 17 residues. J lost 0 bases, V lost 4 bases, and 9 bases had no gene match. CDR1 SGHNT and CDR2 YYREEE come from the germline V gene (reference sequence). The CDR3 sequence is CASSPRTGWGSYNEQFF. CDR3 DNA: TGTGCCAGCAGCCCTCGGACAGGGTGGGGCTCCTACAATGAGCAGTTCTTC.

The table lists this clone with a count of one. The CDR3 here is CASSPGTVGYEKLFF. The CDR3, as DNA: TGTGCCAGCAGCCCTGGGACAGTTGGTTATGAAAAACTGTTTTTT. The chain is built from TRBV7-8 and TRBJ1-4; TRBD1 matches at 7 bases. The CDR3 totals 15 residues. V lost 5 bases and J lost 6; bases outside the gene matches: 9. CDR1 and CDR2 (germline): SGHVS, FQNEAQ. The full variable domain, completed using reference TRBV7-8 and TRBJ1-4, is GAGVSQSPRYKVAKRGQDVALRCDPISGHVSLFWYQQALGQGPEFLTYFQNEAQLDKSGLPSDRFFAERPEGSVSTLKIQRTQQEDSAVYLCASSPGTVGYEKLFFGSGTQLSVL.

V gene TRBV15 combines with J gene TRBJ2-7; D uncertain. The V and J ends lost 3 bases and 3 bases respectively, with 9 bases between them. The germline V gene encodes CDR1 LNHNV and CDR2 YYDKDF (reference sequence). This CDR3 spans 13 amino acids. The CDR3 region has the DNA TGTGCCACCAGCAGTTCCAGGAACTACGAGCAGTACTTC. Translated, it gives CATSSSRNYEQYF.

This sequence joins TRBV7-8 and TRBJ2-2; 8 positions agree with TRBD1. V shed 5 bases and J 3 bases; nucleotides not matched to a gene: 11. The CDR3 has 17 residues. Germline V gives CDR1 SGHVS, CDR2 FQNEAQ. CDR3 amino acids: CASSLGPRQGYTGELFF. DNA of the CDR3: TGTGCCAGCAGCCTTGGGCCGAGACAGGGGTACACCGGGGAGCTGTTTTTT.

The chain links TRBV29-1 to TRBJ2-5; possibly TRBD1 or TRBD2 for D (5 bases each). Per the germline V gene, CDR1 is SQVTM and CDR2 is ANQGSEA. Trimming stripped 8 bases from V and 5 bases from J, with 18 bases between. The CDR3 totals 13 residues. The CDR3 region has the DNA TGCAGCCTGCGGGCTCCAGGGATGGAGACCCAGTACTTC. It codes for CSLRAPGMETQYF.

V is TRBV7-2 and J is TRBJ2-1; D not certain. CDR3 size: 15 residues. V was cut by 0 bases and J by 8 bases, with 14 bases left in between. Germline V lookup: CDR1 SGHTA, CDR2 FQGNSA. DNA for the CDR3: TGTGCCAGCAGCTTAGCGGGCGCCGACGGGTATGAGCAGTTCTTC. Translating gives CASSLAGADGYEQFF.

The chain combines TRBV29-1 with TRBJ2-1; D might be TRBD1 (5 bases). V lost 7 bases to trimming and J lost 0 bases, with 13 bases between them. The CDR3 extends over 14 amino acids. Germline V lookup: CDR1 SQVTM, CDR2 ANQGSEA. The CDR3 is CSANRPGSYNEQFF. The CDR3 DNA reads as TGCAGCGCAAACAGGCCGGGCTCCTACAATGAGCAGTTCTTC.

The V and J genes are TRBV15 and TRBJ2-7; 10 bases map to TRBD2. CDR3 length equals 19 residues. Trimming took 0 bases from V and 5 from J; bases not matched to a gene: 16. Looked up from germline, CDR1 is LNHNV and CDR2 is YYDKDF (reference sequence). Here the CDR3 reads CATSRELARRSGRAHEQYF. CDR3 bases: TGTGCCACCAGCAGAGAACTCGCCAGGCGCAGCGGGAGGGCCCACGAGCAGTACTTC.

V and J are TRBV7-3 and TRBJ1-6; D unresolved. Trimming removed 3 bases at V and 6 bases at J, with 9 bases between. There are 14 residues in the CDR3. CDR1 is SGHTA and CDR2 is FQGTGA in the germline V gene. The CDR3 bases are TGTGCCAGCAGCTTGGAGGGCCCTAATTCACCCCTCCACTTT. Translating gives CASSLEGPNSPLHF.

The count of this clone is one. The gene calls are TRBV5-4 and TRBJ1-2; D unclear. The germline V and J ends were trimmed by 3 bases and 8 bases, with 8 bases remaining between them. The germline gives CDR1 SGHNT, CDR2 YYREEE (reference sequence). CDR3 size: 11 residues. This chain's CDR3 is CASSSDRGYTF. The CDR3 DNA is TGTGCCAGCAGCTCCGACCGCGGCTACACCTTC.

The chain links TRBV10-1 to TRBJ2-1; 15 nucleotides agree with TRBD2. V shed 6 bases and J 7 bases; nucleotides not matched to a gene: 7. The CDR3 loop spans 16 amino acids. Germline V gene sequence: CDR1 WNHNN, CDR2 SYGVQD (reference sequence). As DNA, the CDR3 is TGCGCCAGCAGCCCGGGACTAGCGGGAGGAGCGAATGAGCAGTTCTTC. It codes for CASSPGLAGGANEQFF.

The chain recombines TRBV18 with TRBJ1-1; D possibly corresponds to TRBD1 (5 bases). Deletions cut 2 bases from V and 10 bases from J, with 8 bases between. The CDR3 spans 11 residues. The germline V gene encodes CDR1 KGHSH and CDR2 LQKENI. The CDR3: CASSPGGAAFF. CDR3 DNA sequence: TGTGCCAGCTCACCAGGGGGAGCAGCTTTCTTT.

CDR3 nucleotide sequence: TGTGCCAGCAGCTGGGGGGACGGGGGCAATCAGCCCCAGCATTTT. It is translated as CASSWGDGGNQPQHF. The chain recombines TRBV5-8 with TRBJ1-5; the D gene is possibly TRBD1 (5 bases). Germline V lookup: CDR1 SGHTS, CDR2 YDEGEE. This CDR3 has 15 residues. V gave up 3 bases and J gave up 2 bases, with 12 bases separating them. The full variable domain, in which reference TRBV5-8 and TRBJ1-5 provide the parts outside the CDR3, is EAGVTQSPTHLIKTRGQQATLRCSPISGHTSVYWYQQALGLGLQFLLWYDEGEERNRGNFPPRFSGRQFPNYSSELNVNALELEDSALYLCASSWGDGGNQPQHFGDGTRLSIL.

This chain uses TRBV15 with TRBJ2-5; 9 nucleotides align to TRBD1. Germline lookup yields CDR1 LNHNV and CDR2 YYDKDF (reference sequence). J lost 4 bases, V lost 6 bases, and 9 bases had no gene match. This CDR3 is built from 15 residues. This chain's CDR3 is CATSPDRGWSETQYF. CDR3 coding DNA: TGTGCCACCAGTCCCGACAGGGGGTGGTCAGAGACCCAGTACTTC.